These 12 T cell receptor beta chains originate from one sample sequenced in a study of blood T cell repertoires in COVID-19. Measured with immunoSEQ multiplex PCR; TCRdb has only the in-frame clones, and not every one. The data show some 260,000 clones, 80% to 95% seen once. Source material: PBMCs or T cells enriched from blood (not recorded which). The receptors come from a woman aged 18-30 years who had recovered from COVID-19.

The chain carries TRBV28 and TRBJ1-1; no clear D. With 11 bases removed from V and 3 bases from J, the gap between germline ends came to 10 bases. The CDR3 runs 11 residues. Germline CDR1 is MDHEN and CDR2 is SYDVKM. In DNA form, the CDR3 reads TGTGCCGTGAGTTTGGACACTGAAGCTTTCTTT. This gives the protein CAVSLDTEAFF.

This rearrangement joins TRBV4-1 to TRBJ1-2; TRBD1 matches at 7 bases. V trimming: 0 bases; J trimming: 2 bases; junction bases outside the gene matches: 6. The CDR3 totals 16 residues. Germline lookup yields CDR1 MGHRA and CDR2 YSYEKL. CDR3 sequence: CASSQETGNFNYGYTF. Written as DNA, the CDR3 is TGCGCCAGCAGCCAAGAGACAGGGAATTTCAACTATGGCTACACCTTC.

This sequence joins TRBV2 and TRBJ1-1; 9 bases align to TRBD1. Trimming at V came to 4 bases and at J to 10 bases, leaving 7 bases not matched to a gene. Germline CDR1 and CDR2: SNHLY and FYNNEI. There are 13 residues in the CDR3. CDR3 nucleotides: TGTGCCAGCAGTGGACGGACAGGGGATCGAGCTTTCTTT. It specifies CASSGRTGDRAFF.

The chain has TRBV7-3 and TRBJ2-1; 12 nucleotides agree with TRBD2. The CDR3 is 16 amino acids. Trimming cost V 3 bases and J 8 bases; bases outside gene matches: 8. CDR1 and CDR2 (germline): SGHTA, FQGTGA. The CDR3: CASSLAPTSGGHEQFF. The CDR3 DNA sequence: TGTGCCAGCAGCTTGGCCCCGACTAGCGGGGGCCATGAGCAGTTCTTC.

This sequence joins TRBV2 and TRBJ1-2; D unclear. V was cut by 1 base and J by 0 bases, with 6 bases left in between. Germline V gene sequence: CDR1 SNHLY, CDR2 FYNNEI. The length of the CDR3 is 14 residues. CDR3 protein: CASSEGSSNYGYTF. CDR3 nucleotides: TGTGCCAGCAGTGAAGGCAGTTCTAACTATGGCTACACCTTC. The full variable domain, rest sourced from reference TRBV2 and TRBJ1-2, is EPEVTQTPSHQVTQMGQEVILRCVPISNHLYFYWYRQILGQKVEFLVSFYNNEISEKSEIFDDQFSVERPDGSNFTLKIRSTKLEDSAMYFCASSEGSSNYGYTFGSGTRLTVV.

V gene TRBV3-1 (or the pseudogene TRBV3-2) combines with J gene TRBJ1-4, with 7 bases identical to TRBD1. The CDR3 is 14 residues long. V was pared by 4 bases and J by 8 bases, with 7 bases of the junction left unmatched. Germline CDR1 reads LGHDT; CDR2 reads YNNKEL (reference sequence). The CDR3 sequence: CASSLGTVGEKLFF. For the CDR3, the DNA is TGTGCCAGCAGCCTGGGGACAGTCGGAGAAAAACTGTTTTTT.

V usage is TRBV7-2 and J usage is TRBJ2-3; 7 nucleotides align to TRBD1. The CDR3 length is 15 residues. V lost 1 base, J lost 2 bases, and 3 bases stayed unmatched. CDR1 is SGHTA and CDR2 is FQGNSA in the germline V gene. CDR3 region: CASSLDGTDTDTQYF. The CDR3 DNA follows: TGTGCCAGCAGCTTAGACGGGACAGACACAGATACGCAGTATTTT.

The genes are TRBV19 and TRBJ2-6; D uncertain. This CDR3 contains 14 residues. Trimming left V 3 bases short and J 8 bases short, with 11 bases between. Per germline, CDR1 LNHDA and CDR2 SQIVND (reference sequence). CDR3 region: CASSIQVTSNVLTF. The CDR3 coding sequence is TGTGCCAGTAGTATTCAGGTAACCTCCAACGTCCTGACTTTC.

This rearrangement joins TRBV3-1 (or the pseudogene TRBV3-2) to TRBJ1-1, with D perhaps matching TRBD1 (5 bases). This CDR3 has 16 amino acids. The V end lost 4 bases, the J end lost 4 bases, and 19 bases lay between the germline ends. CDR1 and CDR2 from the germline V gene are LGHDT and YNNKEL (reference sequence). The CDR3 coding sequence is TGTGCCAGCAGCCCCTATGAGCGGGGGTGGAGCACTGAAGCTTTCTTT. Its protein is CASSPYERGWSTEAFF.

V usage is TRBV9 and J usage is TRBJ1-5; the D is unclear. Between the trimmed V and J ends, which lost 3 bases and 3 bases, there was a span of 4 bases. The CDR3 sequence is 12 residues long. Germline-derived CDR1 and CDR2 are SGDLS and YYNGEE. This CDR3 is CASSGLNQPQHF. DNA for the CDR3: TGTGCCAGCAGCGGACTCAATCAGCCCCAGCATTTT. Full variable domain (remainder filled in from reference TRBV9 and TRBJ1-5): DSGVTQTPKHLITATGQRVTLRCSPRSGDLSVYWYQQSLDQGLQFLIQYYNGEERAKGNILERFSAQQFPDLHSELNLSSLELGDSALYFCASSGLNQPQHFGDGTRLSIL.

This clone has ten or more counts. The chain joins TRBV4-2 to TRBJ2-6; tentative D call: TRBD1 (5 bases). This CDR3 region has 16 residues. Germline lookup yields CDR1 LGHNA and CDR2 YNFKEQ. The V end was cut by 0 bases, the J end by 2 bases, with 8 bases between. The CDR3, as DNA: TGTGCCAGCAGCCAAGATAAGGGGACTGGGGCCAACGTCCTGACTTTC. It codes for CASSQDKGTGANVLTF.

This clone was seen a handful of times. The chain links TRBV5-1 to TRBJ2-7; D might be TRBD2 (6 bases). V gave up 3 bases and J gave up 0 bases, with 13 bases separating them. CDR3 length: 15 residues. Per the germline V gene, CDR1 is SGHRS and CDR2 is YFSETQ. The CDR3 nucleotides are TGCGCCAGCAGCTACCGGGACTCGAGCTCCTACGAGCAGTACTTC. Encoded protein: CASSYRDSSSYEQYF.